Listed here are 30 T cell receptor beta chains from one sample, sequenced in a study of siplizumab effects on memory and regulatory T cells. Clones were sequenced by immunoSEQ multiplex PCR, and TCRdb holds only the in-frame ones, with some missing. The sample records tens of thousands of clones, more than 80% being singletons. Sample: CD8+ T cells sorted from blood. Receptor source: a human donor in good health.

This chain uses TRBV28 with TRBJ2-5; D perhaps matches TRBD1 (6 bases). The CDR3 is 16 amino acids. CDR1 is MDHEN and CDR2 is SYDVKM in the germline V gene. Trimming left V 2 bases short and J 2 bases short, with 15 bases between. CDR3 coding DNA: TGTGCCAGCAGTTTACCTAAAGCAGGGGTTCAAGAGACCCAGTACTTC. It translates to CASSLPKAGVQETQYF.

The chain employs TRBV19 and TRBJ2-6; 10 positions match TRBD2. V shed 11 bases, J shed 0 bases, and the junction held 4 bases outside the gene matches. CDR3 length: 15 residues. The V gene's germline CDR1 is LNHDA and CDR2 SQIVND (reference sequence). CDR3 loop: CAASGGPSGANVLTF. CDR3 DNA: TGTGCCGCTAGCGGGGGCCCCTCTGGGGCCAACGTCCTGACTTTC.

The rearrangement uses TRBV30 and TRBJ2-3; maybe TRBD2 (5 bases). Trimming removed 3 bases at V and 6 bases at J, with 16 bases between. The CDR3 is 14 amino acids. Germline V gene lookup returns CDR1 GTSNPN and CDR2 SVGIG (reference sequence). CDR3 coding DNA: TGTGCCTGGAGCGCCGGGATTAACGGGGATACGCAGTATTTT. It encodes CAWSAGINGDTQYF.

The chain employs TRBV28 and TRBJ1-2, with a possible D match to TRBD1 (5 bases). Germline CDR1 is MDHEN and CDR2 is SYDVKM. Trimming cost V 2 bases and J 5 bases, with 15 bases left between them. This CDR3 is 15 amino acids long. This chain's CDR3 is CASSLNGGDWYGYTF. For the CDR3, the DNA is TGTGCCAGCAGTTTAAACGGGGGAGATTGGTATGGCTACACCTTC.

The rearrangement joins TRBV6-1 to TRBJ2-2; D tentatively fits TRBD1 or TRBD2 (5 bases each). The CDR3 loop spans 13 amino acids. Germline loops: CDR1 MNHNS, CDR2 SASEGT. The germline V and J ends were trimmed by 4 bases and 3 bases, with 6 bases remaining between them. Here the CDR3 DNA reads TGTGCCAGCAGTGTGGGGGACACCGGGGAGCTGTTTTTT. Protein product: CASSVGDTGELFF.

This chain links TRBV7-6 with TRBJ2-6; no definite D call. V was cut by 3 bases and J by 4 bases, with 7 bases left in between. The germline V gene encodes CDR1 SGHVS and CDR2 FNYEAQ. The CDR3 has 14 amino acids. The CDR3, as DNA: TGTGCCAGCAGCTTGGGTTACGGGGCCAACGTCCTGACTTTC. Its protein product is CASSLGYGANVLTF.

The CDR3 coding sequence is TGTGCCAGCTCTGGGAGTGAGCAGTTCTTC. It encodes CASSGSEQFF. The chain recombines TRBV2 with TRBJ2-1; possible D gene TRBD2, 5 bases. Deletions cut 8 bases from V and 9 bases from J, with 8 bases between. This CDR3 has 10 residues. Germline V gene sequence: CDR1 SNHLY, CDR2 FYNNEI.

V usage is TRBV19 and J usage is TRBJ2-7; D is uncertain. The CDR3 length is 13 residues. V lost 5 bases and J 2 bases, leaving 10 bases between the germline ends. Germline CDR1 is LNHDA and CDR2 is SQIVND (reference sequence). DNA for the CDR3: TGTGCCAGTAGTTCTAGTGGAGCCTACGAGCAGTACTTC. Amino acids: CASSSSGAYEQYF.

The chain employs TRBV7-3 and TRBJ2-1, with D perhaps matching TRBD1 or TRBD2 (5 bases each). V was pared by 5 bases and J by 9 bases, with 14 bases between. The CDR3 sequence is 13 residues long. Germline assignment: CDR1 SGHTA and CDR2 FQGTGA. CDR3 DNA: TGTGCCAGCAGCATTAACTTTGGGACTGAGCAGTTCTTC. This encodes CASSINFGTEQFF.

The CDR3 sequence is CASSPTGGLYEQYF. The CDR3 region has the DNA TGTGCCAGCAGTCCAACAGGGGGCCTCTACGAGCAGTACTTC. The chain has TRBV27 and TRBJ2-5; 9 bases are a match to TRBD1. The DNA end is more similar to TRBJ2-7, so the J call may be wrong. The CDR3 has 14 amino acids. Germline V lookup: CDR1 MNHEY, CDR2 SMNVEV (reference sequence).

The chain recombines TRBV30 with TRBJ2-7, with D possibly matching TRBD1 (5 bases). The V gene lost 5 bases and the J gene lost 6 bases, with 14 bases spanning the gap. The CDR3 loop spans 12 amino acids. Germline CDR1 GTSNPN, CDR2 SVGIG (reference sequence). CDR3 protein: CAWLDSWGEQYF. DNA for the CDR3: TGTGCCTGGTTAGACAGTTGGGGCGAGCAGTACTTC.

The chain joins TRBV13 to TRBJ2-7; the match to TRBD2 covers 7 bases. CDR1 PRHDT and CDR2 FYEKMQ come from the germline V gene (reference sequence). Trimming cost V 3 bases and J 4 bases; bases outside gene matches: 12. CDR3 size: 16 residues. As DNA, the CDR3 is TGTGCCAGCAGCTTTGGGAGTTTTAGCGGGCAGTACGAGCAGTACTTC. Protein product: CASSFGSFSGQYEQYF.

The J gene is TRBJ1-1, the V gene TRBV6-5; 7 bases are a match to TRBD1. V gave up 0 bases and J gave up 10 bases; unmatched junction bases: 8. Germline V gives CDR1 MNHEY, CDR2 SVGAGI. The CDR3 loop spans 14 amino acids. The CDR3 region has the DNA TGTGCCAGCAGTTACTCGAACTTTCACAGGGGAGCTTTCTTT. Its translation is CASSYSNFHRGAFF.

J is TRBJ2-2 and V is TRBV29-1, with TRBD1 identical over 8 bases. Germline trimming cut 4 bases from V and 0 bases from J; bases unmatched to any gene: 4. The CDR3 spans 15 residues. Germline CDR1 is SQVTM and CDR2 is ANQGSEA. CDR3 DNA sequence: TGCAGCGTTGTTGGGACAGGAACGAACACCGGGGAGCTGTTTTTT. Amino acid sequence: CSVVGTGTNTGELFF.

This clone has only one observation. The CDR3 DNA is TGTGCCACCAGCAGAGAACCGGGACAGGGGGCGAATGAGCAGTTCTTC. Amino acid sequence: CATSREPGQGANEQFF. The V call is TRBV15, the J call TRBJ2-1, with 12 bases lining up with TRBD1. V lost 0 bases, J lost 7 bases, and 4 bases stayed unmatched. Germline assignment: CDR1 LNHNV and CDR2 YYDKDF (reference sequence). The CDR3 totals 16 residues.

The chain uses TRBV7-8 and TRBJ2-1, with D possibly TRBD1 on 5 matching bases. Trimming left V 5 bases short and J 3 bases short, with 8 bases between. Germline V CDR1 and CDR2: SGHVS, FQNEAQ. The CDR3 runs to 13 residues. As DNA, the CDR3 is TGTGCCAGCAGCAGGGGCGACTACAATGAGCAGTTCTTC. It translates to CASSRGDYNEQFF.

The CDR3 nucleotides read TGTGCCAGCAGTTTAGCGATTCGAGACGAGCAGTACTTC. It specifies CASSLAIRDEQYF. The gene calls are TRBV28 and TRBJ2-7; D remains ambiguous. The ends were cut back, 2 bases at V and 5 bases at J, with 10 bases in the middle. Germline CDR1 and CDR2: MDHEN and SYDVKM. This CDR3 is built from 13 residues. Full variable domain (remainder filled in from reference TRBV28 and TRBJ2-7): DVKVTQSSRYLVKRTGEKVFLECVQDMDHENMFWYRQDPGLGLRLIYFSYDVKMKEKGDIPEGYSVSREKKERFSLILESASTNQTSMYLCASSLAIRDEQYFGPGTRLTVT.

This chain links TRBV6-5 with TRBJ1-2; D uncertain. The CDR3 spans 11 residues. Germline-derived CDR1 and CDR2 are MNHEY and SVGAGI. The ends were cut back, 4 bases at V and 8 bases at J, with 8 bases in the middle. The CDR3 spells CASSSNVGYTF. In DNA, the CDR3 is TGTGCCAGCAGTTCCAATGTGGGCTACACCTTC.

The chain is built from TRBV4-3 and TRBJ1-1; no definite D call. From germline, CDR1 is LGHNA and CDR2 YSLEER. The CDR3 sequence is 11 residues long. V dropped 1 base and J dropped 11 bases, with 8 bases sitting between them. In nucleotides, the CDR3 is TGCGCCAGCAGCCAAGGGTTTAGCGCTTTCTTT. Amino acids: CASSQGFSAFF.

The chain recombines TRBV29-1 with TRBJ1-2, with 7 bases that match TRBD1. With 3 bases clipped from V and 7 bases from J, the junction kept 8 bases outside the gene matches. The CDR3 has 13 amino acids. Germline assignment: CDR1 SQVTM and CDR2 ANQGSEA. The CDR3 protein is CSVDDMGQLGYTF. The CDR3, as DNA: TGCAGCGTTGATGATATGGGACAGCTTGGCTACACCTTC.

The rearrangement uses TRBV7-8 and TRBJ2-2, with TRBD1 identical over 9 bases. The junction had 10 bases not matched to a gene; V was cut back by 5 bases and J by 3 bases. CDR1 is SGHVS and CDR2 is FQNEAQ in the germline V gene. The CDR3 spans 17 residues. DNA for the CDR3: TGTGCCAGCAGCCTGGCGGACAGGGGTGAATACACCGGGGAGCTGTTTTTT. Protein: CASSLADRGEYTGELFF.

The gene calls are TRBV19 and TRBJ2-7; D tentatively reads TRBD1 or TRBD2 (5 bases each). This CDR3 has 14 residues. Trimming left V 5 bases short and J 0 bases short, with 11 bases between. Germline CDR1 reads LNHDA; CDR2 reads SQIVND (reference sequence). The CDR3 DNA reads TGTGCCAGTAGTGTGACAGCGGCCTCCTACGAGCAGTACTTC. Translating it yields CASSVTAASYEQYF.

The gene calls are TRBV6-1 and TRBJ2-5; a weak D match, TRBD2 (6 bases). The CDR3 extends over 16 amino acids. Germline CDR1 and CDR2: MNHNS and SASEGT. Trimming shortened V by 2 bases and J by 4 bases, and 17 bases separated the two germline ends. DNA for the CDR3: TGTGCCAGCAGTGAACTGAGAGGGGAGGCAGGAGAGACCCAGTACTTC. It is translated as CASSELRGEAGETQYF.

This sequence joins TRBV6-5 and TRBJ2-3; D is ambiguous. This CDR3 comprises 13 residues. Germline CDR1 and CDR2: MNHEY and SVGAGI. Trimming took 2 bases from V and 7 from J, leaving 10 bases between them. This CDR3 is CASSYREQNTQYF. The CDR3 nucleotides read TGTGCCAGCAGTTACCGAGAGCAGAATACGCAGTATTTT.

The rearrangement uses TRBV6-6 and TRBJ1-1; D is unresolved. This CDR3 spans 12 amino acids. Looked up from germline, CDR1 is MNHNY and CDR2 is SVGAGI (reference sequence). V lost 7 bases and J lost 1, with 7 bases in between. The CDR3 sequence is CASNAGNTEAFF. The CDR3, as DNA: TGTGCCAGCAATGCGGGGAACACTGAAGCTTTCTTT.

The V call is TRBV9, the J call TRBJ2-1; D gene ambiguous. The CDR3 runs to 17 residues. V shed 0 bases and J shed 0 bases, with 13 bases lying between them. Germline V gene lookup returns CDR1 SGDLS and CDR2 YYNGEE. In nucleotides, the CDR3 is TGTGCCAGCAGCGTAGTCGCCCCGATGACCTCCTACAATGAGCAGTTCTTC. Its translation is CASSVVAPMTSYNEQFF.

This chain links TRBV19 with TRBJ2-5; the match to TRBD2 covers 10 bases. J lost 5 bases, V lost 3 bases, and 15 bases had no gene match. The CDR3 consists of 18 residues. The germline gives CDR1 LNHDA, CDR2 SQIVND (reference sequence). The CDR3 DNA reads TGTGCCAGTAGTATTGGGCTAGCGGGAGTGGAGGCAAAGGAGACCCAGTACTTC. This codes for CASSIGLAGVEAKETQYF.

About this clone itself: A read error may account for a junction end that differs from germline. The chain recombines TRBV15 with TRBJ2-1; 7 bases are a match to TRBD2. The CDR3 runs to 15 residues. Germline values: CDR1 LNHNV, CDR2 YYDKDF (reference sequence). The CDR3 nucleotides read TGTGCCACCAGTAGAGATGGACTAGGTGGCAATGAGCAGTTCTTC. Amino acid sequence: CATSRDGLGGNEQFF. Based on the CDR3 plus reference TRBV15 and TRBJ2-1, the full variable domain is DAMVIQNPRYQVTQFGKPVTLSCSQTLNHNVMYWYQQKSSQAPKLLFHYYDKDFNNEADTPDNFQSRRPNTSFCFLDIRSPGLGDTAMYLCATSRDGLGGNEQFFGPGTRLTVL.

The chain combines TRBV11-3 with TRBJ1-3; D is unclear. Trimming took off 5 bases at V and 2 bases at J, with 10 bases between the two ends. The CDR3 consists of 14 residues. Germline V CDR1 and CDR2: SGHNT, YENEEA. The CDR3: CASSPRTPGNTIYF. CDR3 sequence (DNA): TGTGCCAGCAGCCCCCGAACTCCTGGAAACACCATATATTTT.

This rearrangement joins TRBV11-3 to TRBJ2-7, with 7 bases matching TRBD1. CDR3 length: 15 amino acids. CDR1 SGHNT and CDR2 YENEEA come from the germline V gene. With V trimmed by 4 bases and J by 1 base, 7 bases remained unmatched. The DNA for the CDR3 is TGTGCCAGCAGCTCTTTCGACAGGGTTTCCTACGAGCAGTACTTC. Translating it yields CASSSFDRVSYEQYF.